These 20 T cell receptor beta chains originate from one sample sequenced in a study of Graves' ophthalmopathy and Graves' hyperthyroidism. Beta-chain TCR CDR3 regions were amplified from RNA transcripts. Following a first-round RT-PCR that used HTBI primers, a second-round multiplex PCR was carried out. TCRdb itself ran the multiplex PCR reads through MiXCR, one entry per CDR3 protein. The table records hundreds of thousands of distinct CDR3 sequences, approximately 40% of them present only once. Material: peripheral blood. The receptors come from an adult man with Graves' ophthalmopathy.

This rearrangement joins TRBV7-9 to TRBJ2-7, with D possibly matching TRBD1 (6 bases). CDR1 is SEHNR and CDR2 is FQNEAQ in the germline V gene (reference sequence). With 4 bases removed from V and 2 bases from J, the gap between germline ends came to 15 bases. CDR3 length: 15 residues. CDR3 protein: CASSSPRQGTYEQYF. The DNA for the CDR3 is TGTGCCAGCAGCTCACCTCGGCAGGGGACCTACGAGCAGTACTTC.

This clonotype was observed many times. This chain links TRBV7-9 with TRBJ1-2, with D perhaps matching TRBD1 (6 bases). The CDR3 runs 15 residues. Germline CDR1 SEHNR, CDR2 FQNEAQ (reference sequence). V dropped 2 bases and J dropped 8 bases, with 18 bases sitting between them. The CDR3 bases are TGTGCCAGCAGCTTACCCACTGGTCCAGGGGTAGGCTACACCTTC. Amino acid sequence: CASSLPTGPGVGYTF.

Concerning this clonotype: Germline is not matched at one junction end, which may reflect a read error. This chain uses TRBV10-3 with TRBJ2-7; D remains ambiguous. CDR1 ENHRY and CDR2 SYGVKD come from the germline V gene. There are 13 residues in the CDR3. CDR3 protein: CASSESHLTRQYF. In nucleotides, the CDR3 is TGTGCCAGCAGTGAATCACACCTAACGAGGCAGTACTTC.

With regard to this clonotype: One junction end does not reproduce the germline sequence, and a read error may be involved. The rearrangement uses TRBV7-9 and TRBJ1-1; no firm D call. This CDR3 is built from 13 residues. The germline CDR1 and CDR2 sequences are SEHNR and FQNEAQ (reference sequence). CDR3 residues: CSSSQGMNTEAFF. As DNA, the CDR3 is TGTTCCAGCAGCCAAGGAATGAACACTGAAGCTTTCTTT.

The rearrangement uses TRBV7-9 and TRBJ1-2; the D gene is possibly TRBD1 (5 bases). V dropped 6 bases and J dropped 7 bases, with 15 bases sitting between them. Germline values: CDR1 SEHNR, CDR2 FQNEAQ (reference sequence). The CDR3 runs 13 residues. This CDR3 is CASSSGGVSGYTF. CDR3 nucleotides: TGTGCCAGCAGTTCCGGGGGAGTATCTGGCTACACCTTC. Full variable domain (outside the CDR3, taken from reference TRBV7-9 and TRBJ1-2): DTGVSQNPRHKITKRGQNVTFRCDPISEHNRLYWYRQTLGQGPEFLTYFQNEAQLEKSRLLSDRFSAERPKGSFSTLEIQRTEQGDSAMYLCASSSGGVSGYTFGSGTRLTVV.

This clonotype came up once. A read error may be the cause here, since a much bigger clone is one base away. The rearrangement uses TRBV11-2 and TRBJ1-1; maybe TRBD1 (5 bases). The CDR3 is 13 amino acids. CDR1 and CDR2 from the germline V gene are SGHAT and FQNNGV. CDR3 residues: CVSSSRVDTEAFF. CDR3 coding DNA: TGTGTCAGCAGCTCCAGGGTGGACACTGAAGCTTTCTTT.

The chain is built from TRBV12-3 or TRBV12-4 and TRBJ1-1; D gene ambiguous. Trimming took 6 bases from V and 3 from J, leaving 14 bases between them. This CDR3 contains 14 residues. The chain's CDR3 is CASSVDAKDTEAFF. DNA for the CDR3: TGTGCCAGCAGCGTGGACGCGAAGGACACTGAAGCTTTCTTT.

This CDR3 reads CARHSNSPLHF. CDR3 nucleotides: TGTGCCAGACACAGTAATTCACCCCTCCACTTT. The gene calls are TRBV9 and TRBJ1-6; D gene uncertain. The V gene's germline CDR1 is SGDLS and CDR2 YYNGEE. V was cut by 8 bases and J by 6 bases, with 6 bases left in between. There are 11 residues in the CDR3.

As regards this clonotype: A single base separates this from a much larger clone, so it may be a read error. The chain is built from TRBV19 and TRBJ2-6, with TRBD1 matching 11 bases. CDR1 is LNHDA and CDR2 is SQIVND in the germline V gene (reference sequence). Unmatched junction bases numbered 4, after V lost 1 base and J lost 5 bases. This CDR3 is 17 amino acids long. CDR3 bases: TGTGCCAGTAGTATAGGGACAGGGGGCACTAGGGCCAACGTCCTGACTTTC. Translated, it gives CASSIGTGGTRANVLTF.

The chain has TRBV9 and TRBJ1-6, with TRBD1 matching over 7 bases. This CDR3 region has 17 residues. V lost 5 bases and J lost 3; bases outside the gene matches: 11. The germline V gene encodes CDR1 SGDLS and CDR2 YYNGEE. The DNA for the CDR3 is TGTGCCAGCAGTTTACCCTACAGACAGGGCTATAATTCACCCCTCCACTTT. Translating gives CASSLPYRQGYNSPLHF. Combining the CDR3 with reference TRBV9 and TRBJ1-6 gives the whole variable domain DSGVTQTPKHLITATGQRVTLRCSPRSGDLSVYWYQQSLDQGLQFLIQYYNGEERAKGNILERFSAQQFPDLHSELNLSSLELGDSALYFCASSLPYRQGYNSPLHFGNGTRLTVT.

The chain carries TRBV6-5 and TRBJ2-7, with D possibly matching TRBD2 (6 bases). The CDR3 extends over 14 amino acids. Trimming stripped 2 bases from V and 6 bases from J, with 14 bases between. CDR1 and CDR2 (germline): MNHEY, SVGAGI. CDR3 bases: TGTGCCAGCAGTTACGAGGGACCGGAGGGCGAGCAGTACTTC. Protein product: CASSYEGPEGEQYF.

Turning to this clonotype: Germline and junction disagree at one end, which may indicate a read error. J is TRBJ1-6 and V is TRBV19, with D possibly TRBD1 on 5 matching bases. Germline V gives CDR1 LNHDA, CDR2 SQIVND (reference sequence). CDR3 length: 14 amino acids. CDR3 bases: TGTGCCAGTAGTATAGCAGGGATTAATTCACTCCTCCACTTT. Encoded protein: CASSIAGINSLLHF.

The chain has TRBV2 and TRBJ1-2, with 7 bases matching TRBD1. The CDR3 runs 13 residues. With 8 bases clipped from V and 4 bases from J, the junction kept 7 bases outside the gene matches. The V gene's germline CDR1 is SNHLY and CDR2 FYNNEI. In DNA, the CDR3 is TGTGCCAGCGTGGAACAGGGGATCTATGGCTACACCTTC. The encoded protein is CASVEQGIYGYTF.

Turning to this clonotype: The junction and the germline gene differ at one end; a read error may be behind it. The chain uses TRBV10-3 and TRBJ1-4; D may be TRBD1 (5 bases). Germline values: CDR1 ENHRY, CDR2 SYGVKD. This CDR3 spans 17 amino acids. The CDR3 coding sequence is TGTGCCAGCAGTCAGCTTTATGCGGGGGGGACTAATGAAAAACTGTTTTTT. Translating gives CASSQLYAGGTNEKLFF.

This chain connects TRBV25-1 to TRBJ1-1, with 8 positions matching TRBD1. Germline V gives CDR1 MGHDK, CDR2 SYGVNS. The trim removed 8 bases at V and 4 bases at J, leaving 3 bases unmatched. The CDR3 runs to 12 residues. The CDR3 loop reads CASVDRATEAFF. The CDR3, as DNA: TGTGCCAGCGTGGACAGGGCCACTGAAGCTTTCTTT.

V and J are TRBV12-3 or TRBV12-4 and TRBJ1-1; the D is unclear. V shed 8 bases and J shed 3 bases, with 10 bases lying between them. This CDR3 is built from 12 residues. The CDR3 protein is CASGFWYTEAFF. CDR3 DNA: TGTGCCAGCGGGTTTTGGTACACTGAAGCTTTCTTT.

This chain connects TRBV12-3 or TRBV12-4 to TRBJ2-5; TRBD1 is a possible D gene (5 bases). Trimming stripped 4 bases from V and 4 bases from J, with 10 bases between. The CDR3 is made up of 13 amino acids. CDR3 DNA: TGTGCCAGCAGTTACAGGAGAAGAGAGACCCAGTACTTC. This sequence encodes CASSYRRRETQYF.

Comment on this clonotype: At one boundary the junction diverges from the germline segment, which might be a read error. This chain uses TRBV10-3 with TRBJ2-7, with D perhaps matching TRBD1 (6 bases). Germline CDR1 is ENHRY and CDR2 is SYGVKD. The CDR3 sequence is 14 residues long. CDR3 nucleotide sequence: TGTGCCAGCAGTGCCGGGACAAGCCACTACGAGCAGTACTTC. Translating it yields CASSAGTSHYEQYF.

Turning to this clonotype: This clone may be a read error of a much larger clone one base away. The gene calls are TRBV24-1 and TRBJ2-5; D is perhaps TRBD1 or TRBD2 (6 bases each). CDR1 and CDR2 from the germline V gene are KGHDR and SFDVKD. The CDR3 length is 17 residues. Trimming removed 6 bases from V and 1 base from J, with 20 bases in between. For the CDR3, the DNA is TGTGCCACCAGTTCGATTCGTGGAGGAGGGGGCCAAGAGACCCAGTACTTC. Encoded protein: CATSSIRGGGGQETQYF.

In this sample, this clonotype turned up a few times. The chain links TRBV6-5 to TRBJ2-7; TRBD1 is a possible D gene (6 bases). CDR3 length: 15 amino acids. Trimming left V 2 bases short and J 2 bases short, with 13 bases between. Germline lookup yields CDR1 MNHEY and CDR2 SVGAGI. CDR3 in amino acids: CASSYGQGRTYEQYF. The CDR3 DNA follows: TGTGCCAGCAGTTACGGTCAGGGGCGAACCTACGAGCAGTACTTC.